Shown below are 12 T cell receptor beta chains from a single sample sequenced in a study of blood T cell repertoires in COVID-19. Produced via immunoSEQ multiplex PCR; TCRdb's table is partial and in-frame only. The sample records about 260,000 clones, 85% to 90% being singletons. Input material: PBMCs or T cells enriched from blood (not recorded which). All receptors come from a woman between 18 and 29 years old who had recovered from COVID-19.

As to this clone: The sample has other DNA sequences that encode this CDR3 too. This chain connects TRBV28 to TRBJ1-2, with D possibly being TRBD1 (6 bases). This CDR3 region has 12 residues. Germline V gives CDR1 MDHEN, CDR2 SYDVKM. The ends were cut back, 6 bases at V and 5 bases at J, with 10 bases in the middle. CDR3 loop: CASRDSSYGYTF. In DNA form, the CDR3 reads TGTGCCAGCAGGGACAGTTCTTATGGCTACACCTTC.

The chain carries TRBV19 and TRBJ1-6; no definite D call. The CDR3 has 13 residues. Germline V gene lookup returns CDR1 LNHDA and CDR2 SQIVND (reference sequence). With 5 bases removed from V and 4 bases from J, the gap between germline ends came to 6 bases. The CDR3, as DNA: TGTGCCAGTAGTTCGAGGTATAATTCACCCCTCCACTTT. It encodes CASSSRYNSPLHF.

This chain joins TRBV23-1 and TRBJ1-1, with D maybe TRBD1 (6 bases). TRBV23-1 is given ORF status, its function remaining uncertain. Trimming cost V 3 bases and J 4 bases, with 15 bases left between them. The CDR3 is 15 amino acids. In DNA form, the CDR3 reads TGCGCCAGCAGTCAGACAGGTGAACGAGGCACTGAAGCTTTCTTT. Translating it yields CASSQTGERGTEAFF.

The sample holds one count of this clone. In DNA form, the CDR3 reads TGCGCCAGCAGCTTACAGCGGACAGCTATGAACACTGAAGCTTTCTTT. Amino acids: CASSLQRTAMNTEAFF. The chain recombines TRBV4-1 with TRBJ1-1; D is perhaps TRBD1 (6 bases). This CDR3 has 16 residues. With 5 bases removed from V and 0 bases from J, the gap between germline ends came to 16 bases. The germline V gene encodes CDR1 MGHRA and CDR2 YSYEKL.

CDR3 sequence reads: CASSVWGVHQPQHF. CDR3 nucleotide sequence: TGTGCCAGCAGTGTATGGGGAGTACACCAGCCCCAGCATTTT. The chain recombines TRBV27 with TRBJ1-5; no clear D. This CDR3 comprises 14 residues. Germline V gene sequence: CDR1 MNHEY, CDR2 SMNVEV (reference sequence). The V gene lost 5 bases and the J gene lost 7 bases, with 15 bases spanning the gap.

V is TRBV5-1 and J is TRBJ1-2; the D is unclear. Trimming took 9 bases from V and 4 from J, leaving 10 bases between them. The CDR3 consists of 11 residues. The V gene's germline CDR1 is SGHRS and CDR2 YFSETQ. CDR3 nucleotides: TGCGCCACCACCGCCGGCTATGGCTACACCTTC. Translating gives CATTAGYGYTF. Looking up the rest from reference TRBV5-1 and TRBJ1-2 gives the full variable domain: KAGVTQTPRYLIKTRGQQVTLSCSPISGHRSVSWYQQTPGQGLQFLFEYFSETQRNKGNFPGRFSGRQFSNSRSEMNVSTLELGDSALYLCATTAGYGYTFGSGTRLTVV.

V usage is TRBV7-2 and J usage is TRBJ1-6; D not resolved. Germline V gene data show CDR1 as SGHTA and CDR2 as FQGNSA. The length of the CDR3 is 16 residues. V lost 4 bases and J 7 bases, leaving 17 bases between the germline ends. The CDR3, as DNA: TGTGCCAGCAGCTCCCCTGGCGGGCGGTCGAATTCACCCCTCCACTTT. Translated, it gives CASSSPGGRSNSPLHF.

The chain carries TRBV29-1 and TRBJ2-5, with 9 bases lining up with TRBD2. Germline CDR1 reads SQVTM; CDR2 reads ANQGSEA. V shed 5 bases and J 1 base; nucleotides not matched to a gene: 11. The CDR3 has 16 residues. Here the CDR3 DNA reads TGCAGCGTTTCCGTCCTAGCGGGGTCCCTCCAAGAGACCCAGTACTTC. Translating gives CSVSVLAGSLQETQYF.

The sample holds one count of this clone. This sequence joins TRBV4-1 and TRBJ1-2; no reliable D call. Germline V CDR1 and CDR2: MGHRA, YSYEKL. CDR3 length: 15 residues. The germline V and J ends were trimmed by 4 bases and 4 bases, with 16 bases remaining between them. The chain's CDR3 is CASSPTMSGFYGYTF. CDR3 DNA sequence: TGCGCCAGCAGCCCTACCATGAGCGGGTTCTATGGCTACACCTTC.

The chain employs TRBV10-3 and TRBJ1-2; D gene uncertain. This CDR3 spans 12 amino acids. Trimming took off 6 bases at V and 8 bases at J, with 13 bases between the two ends. Germline CDR1 reads ENHRY; CDR2 reads SYGVKD. The CDR3 loop is CAIRTGSEGYTF. CDR3 DNA sequence: TGTGCCATCAGGACGGGGTCGGAGGGCTACACCTTC.

The chain recombines TRBV9 with TRBJ1-1; the D is unclear. Between the trimmed V and J ends, which lost 4 bases and 2 bases, there was a span of 12 bases. This CDR3 is built from 14 residues. Germline V gene data show CDR1 as SGDLS and CDR2 as YYNGEE. This chain's CDR3 is CASSPGLINTEAFF. As DNA, the CDR3 is TGTGCCAGCAGCCCCGGACTAATCAACACTGAAGCTTTCTTT.

CDR3 DNA: TGTGCCACCAGTGATGGTGGAGCCTACAATGAGCAGTTCTTC. It codes for CATSDGGAYNEQFF. V gene TRBV24-1 combines with J gene TRBJ2-1; D ambiguous. Per the germline V gene, CDR1 is KGHDR and CDR2 is SFDVKD. Trimming removed 3 bases at V and 2 bases at J, with 7 bases between. The CDR3 contains 14 residues.